The 23 T cell receptor beta chains below were found in one sample sequenced in a study of Ad26.COV2.S vaccination and SARS-CoV-2 variants. Generated by immunoSEQ multiplex PCR, the TCRdb table keeps only in-frame clones and is missing some. In the table there are around 300,000 clones, approximately 90% of which are singletons. Specified treatment: approximately 18 received Ad26.COV2.S at low or high dose, single or two shots; roughly five received placebo; per-sample allocation not given. The samples date from day 63 after the first vaccine or placebo injection. Sequencing used peripheral blood, obtained in a trial of Ad26.COV2.S vaccine versus placebo. Receptors originate from a person between 18 and 65 years old who received the Ad26.COV2.S COVID-19 vaccine or a placebo.

The rearrangement uses TRBV5-1 and TRBJ2-7; 8 bases fit TRBD1. Germline V CDR1 and CDR2: SGHRS, YFSETQ. Trimming cost V 5 bases and J 7 bases; bases outside gene matches: 8. The CDR3 contains 13 residues. This CDR3 is CASRAGGSGEQYF. The CDR3 DNA follows: TGCGCCAGCAGGGCAGGGGGCTCGGGGGAGCAGTACTTC.

The chain uses TRBV5-1 and TRBJ1-1; the match to TRBD1 covers 10 bases. V gave up 4 bases and J gave up 6 bases; unmatched junction bases: 6. Germline lookup yields CDR1 SGHRS and CDR2 YFSETQ. This CDR3 has 14 amino acids. CDR3 sequence reads: CASSETGGLAEAFF. The CDR3 coding sequence is TGCGCCAGCAGCGAGACAGGGGGCCTCGCTGAAGCTTTCTTT.

The count of this clone is one. The chain carries TRBV5-1 and TRBJ2-7, with 8 nucleotides matching TRBD1. CDR1 and CDR2 (germline): SGHRS, YFSETQ. This CDR3 has 13 amino acids. Trimming took 4 bases from V and 6 from J; bases not matched to a gene: 6. CDR3 in DNA: TGCGCCAGCAGCGCCTCGACAGGGGCCGAGCAGTACTTC. This codes for CASSASTGAEQYF.

This chain links TRBV19 with TRBJ1-5; 7 nucleotides match TRBD1. From germline, CDR1 is LNHDA and CDR2 SQIVND (reference sequence). This CDR3 is built from 15 residues. Losses at the gene ends were 5 bases for V and 1 base for J; bases not matched to a gene: 5. DNA of the CDR3: TGTGCCAGTAGTGCCCAACAGGGGAGCAATCAGCCCCAGCATTTT. It encodes CASSAQQGSNQPQHF.

The CDR3 coding sequence is TGTGCCAGCAGCGGTCCCGATGTGGCGACGAACACCGGGGAGCTGTTTTTT. Its translation: CASSGPDVATNTGELFF. The J gene is TRBJ2-2, the V gene TRBV9; D gene ambiguous. The CDR3 has 17 residues. CDR1 is SGDLS and CDR2 is YYNGEE in the germline V gene. The V end was cut by 3 bases, the J end by 0 bases, with 15 bases between.

This clone has just a few counts. The J gene is TRBJ2-7, the V gene TRBV5-1; D gene ambiguous. Germline V gene data show CDR1 as SGHRS and CDR2 as YFSETQ. Trimming took 0 bases from V and 2 from J, leaving 9 bases between them. The CDR3 is 14 residues long. For the CDR3, the DNA is TGCGCCAGCAGCTTGGCGGCTGAAACCTACGAGCAGTACTTC. Its protein is CASSLAAETYEQYF.

This clone was detected a few times. The chain recombines TRBV3-1 (or the pseudogene TRBV3-2) with TRBJ1-2; D call uncertain. The CDR3 length is 12 residues. Trimming took off 5 bases at V and 4 bases at J, with 8 bases between the two ends. Germline V gene lookup returns CDR1 LGHDT and CDR2 YNNKEL (reference sequence). The CDR3 spells CASSSHSYGYTF. The CDR3 region has the DNA TGTGCCAGCAGCTCCCACAGCTATGGCTACACCTTC.

This chain connects TRBV7-2 to TRBJ1-1; maybe TRBD1 (6 bases). CDR3 length: 14 amino acids. V lost 5 bases and J 2 bases, leaving 12 bases between the germline ends. Germline V gives CDR1 SGHTA, CDR2 FQGNSA. CDR3 coding DNA: TGTGCCAGCAGCCCCAGGACAGCCAACACTGAAGCTTTCTTT. Protein: CASSPRTANTEAFF.

V is TRBV28 and J is TRBJ1-6, with a tentative D call TRBD1 (5 bases). This CDR3 has 15 residues. Trimming stripped 6 bases from V and 3 bases from J, with 12 bases between. Germline V lookup: CDR1 MDHEN, CDR2 SYDVKM. This CDR3 reads CASRREGNYNSPLHF. DNA of the CDR3: TGTGCCAGCAGAAGAGAGGGGAACTATAATTCACCCCTCCACTTT.

The genes are TRBV28 and TRBJ2-6; D is undetermined. The CDR3 has 15 amino acids. Germline-derived CDR1 and CDR2 are MDHEN and SYDVKM. V dropped 6 bases and J dropped 4 bases, with 13 bases sitting between them. CDR3 amino acids: CASSRRVTGANVLTF. CDR3 coding DNA: TGTGCCAGCAGCAGAAGGGTGACGGGGGCCAACGTCCTGACTTTC.

CDR3 region: CASSLGGGGTDTQYF. DNA for the CDR3: TGCGCCAGCAGCTTGGGAGGCGGGGGAACAGATACGCAGTATTTT. The genes are TRBV5-1 and TRBJ2-3, with TRBD2 matching over 7 bases. After removal of 0 bases from V and 3 bases from J, the junction contained 4 bases not matched to a gene. Germline CDR1 reads SGHRS; CDR2 reads YFSETQ. This CDR3 contains 15 residues.

V and J are TRBV19 and TRBJ2-2; maybe TRBD2 (6 bases). CDR1 is LNHDA, CDR2 SQIVND, per germline (reference sequence). The CDR3 covers 15 residues. The V end was cut by 5 bases, the J end by 0 bases, with 10 bases between. Here the CDR3 reads CASSGLKTNTGELFF. In DNA, the CDR3 is TGTGCCAGTAGTGGACTAAAGACGAACACCGGGGAGCTGTTTTTT.

The chain carries TRBV7-3 and TRBJ1-2; TRBD1 might be the D (5 bases). The CDR3 runs 14 residues. The germline V gene has CDR1 SGHTA and CDR2 FQGTGA. Trimming shortened V by 2 bases and J by 2 bases, and 9 bases separated the two germline ends. The CDR3 sequence is CASSLGPGNYGYTF. CDR3 sequence (DNA): TGTGCCAGCAGCTTAGGTCCAGGGAACTATGGCTACACCTTC. The complete variable domain, with remaining parts taken from reference TRBV7-3 and TRBJ1-2, reads GAGVSQTPSNKVTEKGKYVELRCDPISGHTALYWYRQSLGQGPEFLIYFQGTGAADDSGLPNDRFFAVRPEGSVSTLKIQRTERGDSAVYLCASSLGPGNYGYTFGSGTRLTVV.

V gene TRBV18 combines with J gene TRBJ1-1, with D unresolved. The CDR3 runs 13 residues. V was shortened by 4 bases and J by 8 bases, with 14 bases between the two germline ends. The germline V gene has CDR1 KGHSH and CDR2 LQKENI. The CDR3 spells CASSREGNKEAFF. In DNA, the CDR3 is TGTGCCAGCTCACGGGAAGGGAATAAGGAAGCTTTCTTT.

The chain uses TRBV2 and TRBJ2-7; 7 nucleotides match TRBD1. Germline loops: CDR1 SNHLY, CDR2 FYNNEI. Trimming removed 10 bases from V and 5 bases from J; junction bases left unmatched: 17. The CDR3 has 15 residues. The CDR3 is CANEMTGSNTHEQYF. The CDR3 DNA follows: TGTGCCAACGAGATGACAGGGAGTAACACCCACGAGCAGTACTTC.

This chain joins TRBV11-3 and TRBJ2-3; 12 bases map to TRBD2. V was pared by 4 bases and J by 5 bases, with 4 bases of the junction left unmatched. The CDR3 loop spans 15 amino acids. CDR1 and CDR2 from the germline V gene are SGHNT and YENEEA. In DNA form, the CDR3 reads TGTGCCAGCAGCTGGACTAGCGGGGAGAGAGATACGCAGTATTTT. This encodes CASSWTSGERDTQYF.

This clone was seen more than once but under ten times. V is TRBV2 and J is TRBJ1-3; unclear D gene. Germline values: CDR1 SNHLY, CDR2 FYNNEI. Between the trimmed V and J ends, which lost 6 bases and 0 bases, there was a span of 9 bases. CDR3 length: 14 residues. The CDR3 sequence is CASRGSSSGNTIYF. As DNA, the CDR3 is TGTGCCAGCAGGGGTTCTAGCTCTGGAAACACCATATATTTT.

The chain is built from TRBV4-2 and TRBJ2-7; TRBD2 agrees at 8 bases. This CDR3 is built from 15 residues. V was pared by 4 bases and J by 2 bases, with 7 bases of the junction left unmatched. The germline V gene encodes CDR1 LGHNA and CDR2 YNFKEQ. The CDR3 nucleotides read TGTGCCAGCAGCCCCAATAGCGGGGCCACCTACGAGCAGTACTTC. Its protein product is CASSPNSGATYEQYF.

This CDR3 reads CASSLGVAGQKETQYF. The CDR3, as DNA: TGTGCCAGCAGCTTAGGGGTCGCGGGACAAAAAGAGACCCAGTACTTC. The chain recombines TRBV7-2 with TRBJ2-5, with D perhaps assigned TRBD1 or TRBD2 (6 bases each). This CDR3 region has 16 residues. V was shortened by 1 base and J by 3 bases, with 15 bases between the two germline ends. CDR1 and CDR2 from the germline V gene are SGHTA and FQGNSA.

The V and J genes are TRBV4-3 and TRBJ1-4; D gene uncertain. CDR3 length equals 18 residues. The V gene lost 0 bases and the J gene lost 3 bases, with 17 bases spanning the gap. The germline gives CDR1 LGHNA, CDR2 YSLEER. For the CDR3, the DNA is TGCGCCAGCAGCCAAGAACGATATTTAGCAGGATCTAATGAAAAACTGTTTTTT. It codes for CASSQERYLAGSNEKLFF.

The chain combines TRBV14 with TRBJ2-7; D perhaps matches TRBD2 (5 bases). Trimming stripped 5 bases from V and 0 bases from J, with 14 bases between. This CDR3 contains 15 residues. Looked up from germline, CDR1 is SGHDN and CDR2 is FVKESK. CDR3 DNA sequence: TGTGCCAGCAGCGGAGGAGGCCTCAGCTCCTACGAGCAGTACTTC. It specifies CASSGGGLSSYEQYF.

The CDR3 DNA is TGTGCCAGCAGTTTCCCCGGGACGACTGAAGCTTTCTTT. It encodes CASSFPGTTEAFF. V and J are TRBV6-5 and TRBJ1-1, with TRBD1 as a possible D gene (5 bases). The CDR3 runs 13 residues. Germline V lookup: CDR1 MNHEY, CDR2 SVGAGI. V was cut by 4 bases and J by 5 bases, with 11 bases left in between.

This chain connects TRBV27 to TRBJ1-2; D unresolved. The CDR3 is 11 amino acids. Trimming removed 3 bases at V and 2 bases at J, with 1 base between. CDR1 is MNHEY, CDR2 SMNVEV, per germline (reference sequence). The CDR3, as DNA: TGTGCCAGCAGTTTGAACTATGGCTACACCTTC. Translating it yields CASSLNYGYTF.